The next 5 T cell receptor beta chains were all read from a single sample in a study of shared clonotypes between healthy human individuals. Profiling relied on immunoSEQ multiplex PCR, and the TCRdb table lists in-frame clones only, not all of them. The sample has some 2 million clones, 95% seen once. Sequencing input: naive CD4+ T cells sorted from blood. The subset was: CD45RA+ positively selected. All receptors derive from a man in his late teens or twenties in good health.

The V gene is TRBV10-3, the J gene TRBJ2-1; TRBD2 might be the D (5 bases). V shed 5 bases and J shed 10 bases, with 9 bases lying between them. The V gene's germline CDR1 is ENHRY and CDR2 SYGVKD. The CDR3 consists of 11 residues. CDR3 bases: TGTGCCATCAGTCGAGCGGAGGAGCAGTTCTTC. This codes for CAISRAEEQFF.

The V gene is TRBV6-1, the J gene TRBJ1-1; D ambiguous. The CDR3 totals 13 residues. Germline V lookup: CDR1 MNHNS, CDR2 SASEGT. Trimming took off 2 bases at V and 5 bases at J, with 9 bases between the two ends. Here the CDR3 reads CASSEQVRTEAFF. The CDR3 DNA is TGTGCCAGCAGTGAACAGGTCCGAACTGAAGCTTTCTTT.

The V call is TRBV7-2, the J call TRBJ2-7; D gene unclear. Germline CDR1 and CDR2: SGHTA and FQGNSA. The CDR3 is 14 amino acids. Between the trimmed V and J ends, which lost 3 bases and 3 bases, there was a span of 12 bases. The CDR3: CASSFQAPFYEQYF. DNA for the CDR3: TGTGCCAGCAGCTTTCAGGCTCCTTTCTACGAGCAGTACTTC.

V is TRBV5-1 and J is TRBJ1-4, with unresolved D. CDR1 and CDR2 (germline): SGHRS, YFSETQ. The V end lost 4 bases, the J end lost 7 bases, and 14 bases lay between the germline ends. This CDR3 is 14 amino acids long. The CDR3 loop is CASSAGSPGEKLFF. In DNA form, the CDR3 reads TGCGCCAGCAGCGCTGGGTCCCCTGGTGAAAAACTGTTTTTT.

The chain joins TRBV18 to TRBJ2-5, with a tentative D call TRBD1 (6 bases). Looked up from germline, CDR1 is KGHSH and CDR2 is LQKENI. The length of the CDR3 is 14 residues. V lost 2 bases and J 1 base, leaving 8 bases between the germline ends. The CDR3 nucleotides read TGTGCCAGCTCACCAACAGGGTTCCAAGAGACCCAGTACTTC. Translating it yields CASSPTGFQETQYF.